A single sample gave rise to the 20 T cell receptor beta chains below, sequenced in a study of blood T cell repertoires in COVID-19. Assay: immunoSEQ multiplex PCR; the TCRdb copy retains only in-frame clones and omits some. The sample consists of 320,000 or so clones, roughly 90% of them appearing once. The sample comprised PBMCs or T cells enriched from blood (not recorded which). These TCRs come from a woman in her thirties who had recovered from COVID-19.

The V gene is TRBV6-1, the J gene TRBJ1-6, with D uncertain. The germline V gene encodes CDR1 MNHNS and CDR2 SASEGT. V lost 3 bases and J 9 bases, leaving 15 bases between the germline ends. The CDR3 spans 15 residues. The CDR3 DNA reads TGTGCCAGCAGTGATAGCTTCCGTCATGCTTCACCCCTCCACTTT. Translation gives CASSDSFRHASPLHF.

The genes are TRBV19 and TRBJ1-2, with a tentative D call TRBD1 (6 bases). Germline CDR1 reads LNHDA; CDR2 reads SQIVND (reference sequence). With 7 bases removed from V and 4 bases from J, the gap between germline ends came to 19 bases. This CDR3 has 15 amino acids. CDR3 protein: CASTNLDRPTYGYTF. The CDR3 DNA is TGTGCCAGTACTAACCTCGACAGGCCAACCTATGGCTACACCTTC.

Concerning this clone itself: Other DNA sequences in this sample translate to the same CDR3. This chain connects TRBV20-1 to TRBJ1-1; perhaps TRBD1 as D (5 bases). CDR3 length: 13 residues. V was trimmed by 3 bases and J by 0 bases, leaving 8 bases between them. CDR1 is DFQATT and CDR2 is SNEGSKA in the germline V gene (reference sequence). The CDR3 DNA follows: TGCAGTGCTAGTTGGGGCGTGAACACTGAAGCTTTCTTT. Amino acid sequence: CSASWGVNTEAFF.

This clone was seen a handful of times. The chain carries TRBV7-6 and TRBJ2-2, with D unclear. Germline V CDR1 and CDR2: SGHVS, FNYEAQ. V gave up 3 bases and J gave up 1 base, with 6 bases separating them. The CDR3 contains 14 residues. CDR3 nucleotide sequence: TGTGCCAGCAGCTTCGACTTGAACACCGGGGAGCTGTTTTTT. This codes for CASSFDLNTGELFF.

CDR3 in DNA: TGTGCCAGCAGCCGCGGTCGGGACATTGCTTTCTTT. It is translated as CASSRGRDIAFF. The gene calls are TRBV14 and TRBJ1-1, with D tentatively TRBD1 (6 bases). The length of the CDR3 is 12 residues. V lost 4 bases and J 11 bases, leaving 14 bases between the germline ends. Germline loops: CDR1 SGHDN, CDR2 FVKESK.

V gene TRBV11-2 combines with J gene TRBJ1-2; TRBD1 might be the D (6 bases). Germline V gene lookup returns CDR1 SGHAT and CDR2 FQNNGV. Trimming removed 5 bases at V and 7 bases at J, with 17 bases between. CDR3 length: 14 residues. The DNA of the CDR3 is TGTGCCAGCAGCAAGACGACAGGATCGTTTGGCTACACCTTC. This gives the protein CASSKTTGSFGYTF.

The table lists this clone with a count of one. The V and J genes are TRBV20-1 and TRBJ1-1; D perhaps matches TRBD1 (6 bases). V was cut by 4 bases and J by 8 bases, with 11 bases left in between. The germline V gene has CDR1 DFQATT and CDR2 SNEGSKA (reference sequence). The CDR3 totals 11 residues. CDR3 coding DNA: TGCAGTGCTAACAGGGCGAGAGAAGCTTTCTTT. Residues: CSANRAREAFF.

The chain carries TRBV30 and TRBJ2-7, with 14 bases identical to TRBD2. The ends lost 0 bases at V and 3 bases at J; junction bases unmatched: 10. This CDR3 is built from 18 residues. Germline loops: CDR1 GTSNPN, CDR2 SVGIG (reference sequence). CDR3 protein: CAWSVHRTSGGRDYEQYF. The CDR3 nucleotides are TGTGCCTGGAGTGTACACAGGACTAGCGGGGGGAGGGACTACGAGCAGTACTTC.

The rearrangement uses TRBV30 and TRBJ1-6, with TRBD1 matching over 7 bases. Germline V lookup: CDR1 GTSNPN, CDR2 SVGIG (reference sequence). The CDR3 covers 14 residues. V was pared by 3 bases and J by 5 bases, with 4 bases of the junction left unmatched. CDR3 DNA sequence: TGTGCCTGGAGGGGGGACAGCGATAATTCACCCCTCCACTTT. It encodes CAWRGDSDNSPLHF.

The chain couples TRBV2 to TRBJ1-4; D might be TRBD1 (6 bases). This CDR3 is 12 amino acids long. Deletions cut 8 bases from V and 8 bases from J, with 12 bases between. Germline CDR1 SNHLY, CDR2 FYNNEI. The CDR3 reads CASCLQGEKLFF. The CDR3, as DNA: TGTGCCAGCTGTCTTCAGGGGGAAAAACTGTTTTTT.

This chain connects TRBV7-2 to TRBJ1-2; 7 nucleotides agree with TRBD1. The ends lost 4 bases at V and 6 bases at J; junction bases unmatched: 8. Germline CDR1 SGHTA, CDR2 FQGNSA. The CDR3 is made up of 14 amino acids. The CDR3 reads CASSSQTGPNGYTF. CDR3 nucleotides: TGTGCCAGCAGCTCCCAGACAGGGCCCAATGGCTACACCTTC.

The chain joins TRBV7-9 to TRBJ1-6, with 10 bases identical to TRBD1. The length of the CDR3 is 17 residues. CDR1 is SEHNR, CDR2 FQNEAQ, per germline (reference sequence). The V segment lost 6 bases and the J segment 10 bases; nucleotides outside the gene matches: 15. CDR3 protein: CASSQGPTGGGGSPLHF. CDR3 DNA sequence: TGTGCCAGCAGTCAAGGGCCGACAGGGGGCGGTGGATCACCCCTCCACTTT.

The chain is built from TRBV28 and TRBJ2-6; D is uncertain. Germline CDR1 is MDHEN and CDR2 is SYDVKM. V dropped 4 bases and J dropped 6 bases, with 10 bases sitting between them. The CDR3 has 14 amino acids. The CDR3 DNA is TGTGCCAGCAGTTCGGAAGCGTTGGCCAACGTCCTGACTTTC. Its translation is CASSSEALANVLTF.

The gene calls are TRBV7-2 and TRBJ1-6, with 7 bases lining up with TRBD1. This CDR3 is 15 amino acids long. Per germline, CDR1 SGHTA and CDR2 FQGNSA. J lost 7 bases, V lost 1 base, and 4 bases had no gene match. The CDR3 nucleotides are TGTGCCAGCAGCTTAGAGACAGGGAGGAATTCACCCCTCCACTTT. Its protein is CASSLETGRNSPLHF. Combining the CDR3 with reference TRBV7-2 and TRBJ1-6 gives the whole variable domain GAGVSQSPSNKVTEKGKDVELRCDPISGHTALYWYRQSLGQGLEFLIYFQGNSAPDKSGLPSDRFSAERTGGSVSTLTIQRTQQEDSAVYLCASSLETGRNSPLHFGNGTRLTVT.

The genes are TRBV29-1 and TRBJ2-1; 9 bases align to TRBD2. Germline values: CDR1 SQVTM, CDR2 ANQGSEA. V lost 3 bases to trimming and J lost 1 base; unmatched junction nucleotides: 7. The CDR3 extends over 16 amino acids. The CDR3 nucleotides read TGCAGCGTTGAGTTGGCTAGCGGGGCATCCTACAATGAGCAGTTCTTC. Protein sequence: CSVELASGASYNEQFF.

The chain carries TRBV20-1 and TRBJ2-7, with unresolved D. Deletions cut 3 bases from V and 2 bases from J, with 8 bases between. From germline, CDR1 is DFQATT and CDR2 SNEGSKA (reference sequence). The CDR3 sequence is 12 residues long. The CDR3 nucleotides read TGCAGTGCTAGTCCCCAGGCCTACGAGCAGTACTTC. This encodes CSASPQAYEQYF.

This chain uses TRBV19 with TRBJ1-1; 8 bases agree with TRBD1. Germline CDR1 and CDR2: LNHDA and SQIVND (reference sequence). V dropped 6 bases and J dropped 3; count of bases not matched to a gene: 6. The CDR3 consists of 14 residues. The CDR3 sequence is CASRETGVYTEAFF. The CDR3 region has the DNA TGTGCCAGTAGGGAGACAGGGGTATACACTGAAGCTTTCTTT.

This clone was seen a handful of times. The gene calls are TRBV5-3 and TRBJ2-7; 7 nucleotides line up with TRBD1. Being an ORF, TRBV5-3 has a function that is uncertain. The length of the CDR3 is 14 residues. The ends lost 4 bases at V and 3 bases at J; junction bases unmatched: 7. The CDR3 nucleotides read TGTGCCAGAAGCACCGAGGGGGCGGTCTACGAGCAGTACTTC. This sequence encodes CARSTEGAVYEQYF.

The chain joins TRBV7-9 to TRBJ2-5; D is undetermined. V was clipped by 5 bases and J by 5 bases, with 6 bases between them. The CDR3 has 11 amino acids. CDR1 and CDR2 from the germline V gene are SEHNR and FQNEAQ (reference sequence). Written as DNA, the CDR3 is TGTGCCAGCAGCCCGGTCGAGACCCAGTACTTC. Encoded protein: CASSPVETQYF.

The V call is TRBV10-1, the J call TRBJ2-3; TRBD1 matches at 8 bases. The junction had 10 bases not matched to a gene; V was cut back by 2 bases and J by 6 bases. CDR3 length equals 16 residues. Germline V gene data show CDR1 as WNHNN and CDR2 as SYGVQD (reference sequence). CDR3 residues: CASSENQGAHSDTQYF. The CDR3 DNA reads TGCGCCAGCAGTGAGAATCAGGGGGCGCACAGTGATACGCAGTATTTT.